One sample yielded the 10 T cell receptor beta chains listed below, sequenced in a study of response to subunit inactivated influenza vaccine. TCRdb reprocessed the RT-PCR reads with MiXCR, giving one entry per CDR3 protein. The sample consists of under 850,000 distinct CDR3 sequences, 18% of them appearing once. Sequencing was performed on PBMCs from blood, taken 5 to 6 days after vaccination. The receptors were sampled from a man aged 50 to 60 who received an inactivated influenza vaccine.

The chain employs TRBV10-2 and TRBJ2-1; possible D gene TRBD2, 6 bases. V lost 6 bases to trimming and J lost 1 base, with 16 bases between them. CDR3 length: 16 amino acids. The V gene's germline CDR1 is WSHSY and CDR2 SAAADI. CDR3 coding DNA: TGCGCCAGCAGGCAAACCGGGACTGGATCCTACAATGAGCAGTTCTTC. Protein sequence: CASRQTGTGSYNEQFF.

This rearrangement joins TRBV6-1 to TRBJ2-2; D is uncertain. Per the germline V gene, CDR1 is MNHNS and CDR2 is SASEGT. The CDR3 has 18 residues. V dropped 0 bases and J dropped 2 bases, with 16 bases sitting between them. Here the CDR3 reads CASSEAPRKRHNTGELFF. The CDR3 region has the DNA TGTGCCAGCAGTGAAGCCCCTAGGAAACGACACAACACCGGGGAGCTGTTTTTT.

The table lists this clonotype with many counts. The chain combines TRBV25-1 with TRBJ2-1, with D uncertain. Trimming removed 3 bases from V and 4 bases from J, with 13 bases in between. This CDR3 region has 15 residues. Germline CDR1 and CDR2: MGHDK and SYGVNS. The CDR3 reads CASSELSGPYNEQFF. The DNA of the CDR3 is TGTGCCAGCAGTGAGTTATCCGGGCCTTACAATGAGCAGTTCTTC.

CDR3 in DNA: TGCAGTGCTAACCTAGCGGGGGTCACCTACAATGAGCAGTTCTTC. Residues: CSANLAGVTYNEQFF. The chain uses TRBV20-1 and TRBJ2-1; 10 nucleotides line up with TRBD2. This CDR3 is built from 15 residues. V was clipped by 4 bases and J by 2 bases; unmatched bases: 5. In germline, CDR1 is DFQATT, CDR2 SNEGSKA (reference sequence).

V and J are TRBV27 and TRBJ2-1; TRBD2 matches 10 bases. CDR1 and CDR2 (germline): MNHEY, SMNVEV (reference sequence). This CDR3 is 14 amino acids long. V was pared by 7 bases and J by 6 bases, with 6 bases of the junction left unmatched. The CDR3 DNA is TGTGCCAGCACGAAAAGCGGGAGGGCCAATGAGCAGTTCTTC. Translation: CASTKSGRANEQFF.

There are a few counts of this clonotype. In DNA form, the CDR3 reads TGCAGCGTTGAAGGTTCGTCAGGGTGGGCAGATACGCAGTATTTT. This encodes CSVEGSSGWADTQYF. The chain employs TRBV29-1 and TRBJ2-3; D is possibly TRBD1 (5 bases). This CDR3 is 15 amino acids long. Trimming took 1 base from V and 4 from J, leaving 15 bases between them. CDR1 is SQVTM, CDR2 ANQGSEA, per germline.

J is TRBJ2-2 and V is TRBV29-1; 9 nucleotides align to TRBD1. CDR1 and CDR2 (germline): SQVTM, ANQGSEA. CDR3 length: 13 amino acids. Germline trimming cut 7 bases from V and 7 bases from J; bases unmatched to any gene: 7. Written as DNA, the CDR3 is TGCAGCGGGGGACAGGGCACCGGCGGGGAGCTGTTTTTT. Protein product: CSGGQGTGGELFF.

Only a few counts were recorded for this clonotype. The CDR3: CALAGGGSYEQYF. CDR3 sequence (DNA): TGTGCTCTCGCGGGGGGGGGATCCTACGAGCAGTACTTC. The rearrangement joins TRBV28 to TRBJ2-7; 9 bases agree with TRBD2. The CDR3 is 13 residues long. In germline, CDR1 is MDHEN, CDR2 SYDVKM.

This clonotype was picked up a small number of times. The chain couples TRBV29-1 to TRBJ2-5; D possibly corresponds to TRBD2 (6 bases). V was trimmed by 1 base and J by 2 bases, leaving 14 bases between them. There are 15 residues in the CDR3. Germline V gene sequence: CDR1 SQVTM, CDR2 ANQGSEA. Written as DNA, the CDR3 is TGCAGCGTTGAAGTCCGCCTGGGACTTCAAGAGACCCAGTACTTC. Protein sequence: CSVEVRLGLQETQYF.

The rearrangement joins TRBV2 to TRBJ2-1; TRBD2 agrees at 14 bases. This CDR3 has 15 amino acids. V lost 1 base, J lost 9 bases, and 2 bases stayed unmatched. Germline V gives CDR1 SNHLY, CDR2 FYNNEI. CDR3: CASSEGLAGGFEQFF. Written as DNA, the CDR3 is TGTGCCAGCAGTGAAGGACTAGCGGGGGGGTTTGAGCAGTTCTTC.